This TCR beta chain was recovered during a study of blood T cells in healthy people across ages. Overall study findings and caveats: It was not possible, with unsorted PBMCs, to conclusively compare naive and antigen-experienced cells.

This clonotype was counted a few times. Its cognate antigen is unknown. V dropped 4 bases and J dropped 0; count of bases not matched to a gene: 6. The CDR3 totals 15 residues. Germline V gene data show CDR1 as SGDLS and CDR2 as YYNGEE. Primers used in a second PCR of roughly 7 to 11 cycles were a sample-barcoded 5' primer and a J-beta primer mix. Sequencing yielded, for each sample, at least 3 million paired-end reads carrying CDR3. MiXCR, applied by TCRdb to the 5' RACE reads, yields one record per CDR3 protein. In the table there are approximately 730,000 distinct CDR3 sequences, about 42% of which are singletons.

The sequence came from a woman in her sixties or seventies in good health. V and J are TRBV9 and TRBJ2-7, with 8 bases aligning to TRBD1. Sequencing was performed on blood. DNA of the CDR3: TGTGCCAGCAGCCTGACAGGGGACGCCTCCTACGAGCAGTACTTC. Its translation is CASSLTGDASYEQYF.